The 25 T cell receptor beta chains below come from one sample, sequenced in a study of blood T cell repertoires in COVID-19. Sequencing was performed with immunoSEQ multiplex PCR; in TCRdb, only in-frame clones are kept and a portion is missing. Among under 200,000 clones, less than 85% were seen once, and the ten largest hold 9.5% to 15%. The sample was PBMCs or T cells enriched from blood (not recorded which). The source of these receptors is a middle-aged man who had recovered from COVID-19.

The chain recombines TRBV18 with TRBJ1-1, with D perhaps TRBD1 (5 bases). CDR1 is KGHSH and CDR2 is LQKENI in the germline V gene. CDR3 length equals 16 residues. V was cut by 3 bases and J by 3 bases, with 17 bases left in between. The CDR3 DNA follows: TGTGCCAGCTCACCCGCTGGGGAGGGGTGGGACACTGAAGCTTTCTTT. Translation gives CASSPAGEGWDTEAFF.

The chain joins TRBV29-1 to TRBJ1-1; D uncertain. Germline CDR1 is SQVTM and CDR2 is ANQGSEA. Trimming removed 6 bases at V and 7 bases at J, with 12 bases between. The CDR3 contains 11 residues. CDR3 in DNA: TGCAGCGTCGTCCTGATCGGTGAAGCTTTCTTT. Its protein is CSVVLIGEAFF.

The J gene is TRBJ1-5, the V gene TRBV5-1, with no clear D. Germline assignment: CDR1 SGHRS and CDR2 YFSETQ. This CDR3 region has 15 residues. Trimming took off 0 bases at V and 3 bases at J, with 10 bases between the two ends. CDR3 protein: CASSLDTAANQPQHF. The CDR3, as DNA: TGCGCCAGCAGCTTGGACACCGCTGCCAATCAGCCCCAGCATTTT.

The chain joins TRBV5-4 to TRBJ1-2, with 8 bases aligning to TRBD1. CDR3 length: 14 residues. Germline CDR1 and CDR2: SGHNT and YYREEE (reference sequence). The junction had 5 bases not matched to a gene; V was cut back by 3 bases and J by 4 bases. The CDR3: CASSSRDRSYGYTF. The CDR3 coding sequence is TGTGCCAGCAGCTCCCGGGACAGGTCCTATGGCTACACCTTC.

J is TRBJ1-1 and V is TRBV19; TRBD1 might be the D (5 bases). Germline CDR1 LNHDA, CDR2 SQIVND (reference sequence). The CDR3 consists of 17 residues. Between the trimmed V and J ends, which lost 1 base and 2 bases, there was a span of 17 bases. The DNA for the CDR3 is TGTGCCAGTAGTATAGGGGGCTACGACTTACGAAACACTGAAGCTTTCTTT. Its protein is CASSIGGYDLRNTEAFF.

This sequence joins TRBV7-9 and TRBJ1-1; D uncertain. The CDR3 contains 13 residues. Germline V gene sequence: CDR1 SEHNR, CDR2 FQNEAQ (reference sequence). Trimming pared 5 bases from V and 0 bases from J, leaving 7 bases between. The CDR3: CASSIQMNTEAFF. The CDR3 nucleotides read TGTGCCAGCAGCATACAAATGAACACTGAAGCTTTCTTT.

The rearrangement uses TRBV19 and TRBJ2-2; D possibly corresponds to TRBD1 (5 bases). The CDR3 has 14 residues. V lost 6 bases and J 1 base, leaving 9 bases between the germline ends. Germline V gene lookup returns CDR1 LNHDA and CDR2 SQIVND (reference sequence). CDR3 residues: CASRRQRNTGELFF. The CDR3 DNA reads TGTGCCAGTAGAAGACAGAGGAACACCGGGGAGCTGTTTTTT.

This sequence joins TRBV5-1 and TRBJ2-1; 8 nucleotides agree with TRBD1. The germline V gene encodes CDR1 SGHRS and CDR2 YFSETQ. Trimming cost V 2 bases and J 6 bases; bases outside gene matches: 4. The CDR3 is 14 amino acids. The CDR3 DNA reads TGCGCCAGCAGCTTACAGGGGGTAGGCAATGAGCAGTTCTTC. Translation: CASSLQGVGNEQFF.

This chain links TRBV11-1 with TRBJ1-6; unclear D gene. V was clipped by 4 bases and J by 7 bases, with 11 bases between them. This CDR3 has 14 amino acids. Germline assignment: CDR1 SGHAT and CDR2 FQDESV (reference sequence). In nucleotides, the CDR3 is TGTGCCAGCAGCTCTTTCGAACAGAATTCACCCCTCCACTTT. It yields the protein CASSSFEQNSPLHF.

The chain is built from TRBV6-5 and TRBJ2-7; no reliable D call. This CDR3 comprises 13 residues. V dropped 5 bases and J dropped 2 bases, with 10 bases sitting between them. Germline-derived CDR1 and CDR2 are MNHEY and SVGAGI. CDR3 protein: CASSPPRPYEQYF. CDR3 nucleotides: TGTGCCAGCAGTCCCCCTAGGCCCTACGAGCAGTACTTC.

V is TRBV29-1 and J is TRBJ1-2, with D hard to call. The germline V and J ends were trimmed by 3 bases and 5 bases, with 10 bases remaining between them. This CDR3 is built from 12 residues. CDR1 and CDR2 (germline): SQVTM, ANQGSEA. DNA for the CDR3: TGCAGCGTTGACAGCAGGAATTATGGCTACACCTTC. It yields the protein CSVDSRNYGYTF.

The rearrangement links TRBV12-3 or TRBV12-4 to TRBJ1-5, with D unclear. The CDR3 has 12 residues. V dropped 5 bases and J dropped 8 bases, with 10 bases sitting between them. The CDR3 DNA reads as TGTGCCAGCAGTCTCGATTCGGAGCCCCAGCATTTT. Protein sequence: CASSLDSEPQHF.

J is TRBJ2-7 and V is TRBV11-1, with D possibly being TRBD2 (5 bases). This CDR3 is 14 amino acids long. In germline, CDR1 is SGHAT, CDR2 FQDESV (reference sequence). The V gene lost 5 bases and the J gene lost 0 bases, with 11 bases spanning the gap. CDR3: CASSTPGNSYEQYF. CDR3 coding DNA: TGTGCCAGCAGCACCCCGGGGAACTCCTACGAGCAGTACTTC.

The chain couples TRBV21-1 to TRBJ1-1; TRBD1 is taken as the D call from the table, unchecked against the DNA. TRBV21-1 is a known pseudogene. CDR3 length: 11 residues. CDR3 nucleotides: TGTGCCAGCAGCAAAGGTCGACAGGGTTTCTTT. Protein: CASSKGRQGFF.

This clone was observed once. This chain's CDR3 is CASSSKGQGNSPLHF. The CDR3 coding sequence is TGTGCCAGCAGCTCTAAGGGACAGGGCAATTCACCCCTCCACTTT. The V call is TRBV7-9, the J call TRBJ1-6; 9 nucleotides match TRBD1. This CDR3 contains 15 residues. Germline-derived CDR1 and CDR2 are SEHNR and FQNEAQ (reference sequence). V lost 4 bases and J lost 7; bases outside the gene matches: 5. The variable domain in full, with the rest retrieved from reference TRBV7-9 and TRBJ1-6, is DTGVSQNPRHKITKRGQNVTFRCDPISEHNRLYWYRQTLGQGPEFLTYFQNEAQLEKSRLLSDRFSAERPKGSFSTLEIQRTEQGDSAMYLCASSSKGQGNSPLHFGNGTRLTVT.

The J gene is TRBJ1-1, the V gene TRBV6-2 or TRBV6-3; 7 bases line up with TRBD1. CDR3 length: 12 residues. V was pared by 5 bases and J by 9 bases, with 6 bases of the junction left unmatched. Germline CDR1 is MNHEY and CDR2 is SVGEGT. The CDR3 loop reads CASSLIQGKAFF. Written as DNA, the CDR3 is TGTGCCAGCAGTCTGATACAGGGGAAAGCTTTCTTT.

This rearrangement joins TRBV5-4 to TRBJ1-2; TRBD1 aligns across 11 bases. Trimming removed 5 bases from V and 2 bases from J; junction bases left unmatched: 5. CDR3 size: 15 residues. CDR1 is SGHNT, CDR2 YYREEE, per germline (reference sequence). The CDR3 sequence: CASSAGQGANYGYTF. The CDR3, as DNA: TGTGCCAGCAGTGCCGGACAGGGGGCGAACTATGGCTACACCTTC.

The chain uses TRBV10-3 and TRBJ2-2; 9 nucleotides match TRBD2. Germline lookup yields CDR1 ENHRY and CDR2 SYGVKD. J lost 4 bases, V lost 4 bases, and 10 bases had no gene match. The CDR3 totals 17 residues. CDR3 DNA: TGTGCCATCAGTGCCCCCTTAGCGGGGGCGGTCACCGGGGAGCTGTTTTTT. Residues: CAISAPLAGAVTGELFF.

This clone was picked up a small number of times. V and J are TRBV7-6 and TRBJ2-5; a weak D match, TRBD2 (5 bases). From germline, CDR1 is SGHVS and CDR2 FNYEAQ. V dropped 9 bases and J dropped 4 bases, with 21 bases sitting between them. This CDR3 region has 15 residues. CDR3 DNA sequence: TGTGCCAGTCTGGAGGAGGTGGCTGTTGGAGAGACCCAGTACTTC. Translated: CASLEEVAVGETQYF.

The chain joins TRBV5-1 to TRBJ2-3; the match to TRBD1 covers 9 bases. Germline V gene data show CDR1 as SGHRS and CDR2 as YFSETQ. The J segment lost 0 bases and the V segment lost 5 bases, leaving 16 bases of the junction unmatched. The CDR3 runs to 19 residues. The CDR3 loop is CASRASGTGTLASTDTQYF. The CDR3 nucleotides read TGCGCCAGCAGGGCTTCCGGGACAGGGACTCTTGCTAGCACAGATACGCAGTATTTT.

The V call is TRBV7-2, the J call TRBJ2-2; TRBD2 matches 8 bases. Germline assignment: CDR1 SGHTA and CDR2 FQGNSA. CDR3 length: 15 residues. V lost 1 base and J lost 6; bases outside the gene matches: 4. CDR3 nucleotides: TGTGCCAGCAGCTTAGTAGCGGGGTTTGCCGGGGAGCTGTTTTTT. It codes for CASSLVAGFAGELFF.

The rearrangement links TRBV2 to TRBJ2-3; TRBD1 matches 9 bases. Looked up from germline, CDR1 is SNHLY and CDR2 is FYNNEI. The CDR3 runs to 13 residues. The CDR3 here is CVWQGQGVYTQYF. Here the CDR3 DNA reads TGTGTTTGGCAGGGACAGGGAGTTTATACGCAGTATTTT. Complete variable domain (other parts from reference TRBV2 and TRBJ2-3): EPEVTQTPSHQVTQMGQEVILRCVPISNHLYFYWYRQILGQKVEFLVSFYNNEISEKSEIFDDQFSVERPDGSNFTLKIRSTKLEDSAMYFCVWQGQGVYTQYFGPGTRLTVL.

As DNA, the CDR3 is TGTGCCAGCAGTGAAGACAGGGCGGTGGGTCAGCCCCAGCATTTT. Translation: CASSEDRAVGQPQHF. The V and J genes are TRBV2 and TRBJ1-5, with a possible D match to TRBD1 (6 bases). CDR1 and CDR2 from the germline V gene are SNHLY and FYNNEI. The V and J ends lost 1 base and 6 bases respectively, with 13 bases between them. This CDR3 has 15 amino acids.

The table lists this clone with a few counts. J is TRBJ1-5 and V is TRBV7-2; TRBD1 matches at 7 bases. The germline CDR1 and CDR2 sequences are SGHTA and FQGNSA. The CDR3 is 15 residues long. V was pared by 1 base and J by 3 bases, with 3 bases of the junction left unmatched. The DNA of the CDR3 is TGTGCCAGCAGCTTAGAGACAGGGTTCAATCAGCCCCAGCATTTT. As protein: CASSLETGFNQPQHF.

The J gene is TRBJ1-2, the V gene TRBV28; TRBD1 might be the D (5 bases). With 7 bases removed from V and 4 bases from J, the gap between germline ends came to 19 bases. CDR3 length equals 15 residues. Germline V lookup: CDR1 MDHEN, CDR2 SYDVKM. CDR3 protein: CASTPRRGGVYGYTF. CDR3 nucleotide sequence: TGTGCCAGCACCCCCCGGCGGGGGGGTGTCTATGGCTACACCTTC.